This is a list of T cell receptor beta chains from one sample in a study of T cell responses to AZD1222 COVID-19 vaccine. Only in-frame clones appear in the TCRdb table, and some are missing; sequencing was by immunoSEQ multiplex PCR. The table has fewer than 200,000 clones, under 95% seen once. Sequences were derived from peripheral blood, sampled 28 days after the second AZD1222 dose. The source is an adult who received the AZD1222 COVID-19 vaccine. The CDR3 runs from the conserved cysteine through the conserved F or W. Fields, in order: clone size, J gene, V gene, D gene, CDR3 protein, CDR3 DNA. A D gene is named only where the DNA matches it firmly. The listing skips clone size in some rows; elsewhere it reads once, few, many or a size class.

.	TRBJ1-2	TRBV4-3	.	CASSQGDYGYTF	TGCGCCAGCAGCCAAGGAGACTATGGCTACACCTTC
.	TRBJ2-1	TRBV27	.	CASSLSIRPYNEQFF	TGTGCCAGCAGTTTATCGATACGGCCCTACAATGAGCAGTTCTTC
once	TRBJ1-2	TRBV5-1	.	CASSSNSGAYGYTF	TGCGCCAGCAGCTCGAACTCCGGGGCCTATGGCTACACCTTC
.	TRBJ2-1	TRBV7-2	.	CASSLGPAYEQFF	TGTGCCAGCAGCTTAGGGCCAGCGTATGAGCAGTTCTTC
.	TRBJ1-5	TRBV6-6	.	CASRTGSRQGNQPQHF	TGTGCCAGCAGAACAGGGTCACGCCAGGGCAATCAGCCCCAGCATTTT
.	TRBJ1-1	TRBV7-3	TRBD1	CASSLETGGVAFF	TGTGCCAGCAGCTTAGAGACAGGGGGGGTTGCTTTCTTT
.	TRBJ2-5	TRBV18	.	CASSGSGQEETQYF	TGTGCCAGCTCAGGGTCCGGGCAGGAGGAGACCCAGTACTTC
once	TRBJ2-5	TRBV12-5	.	CASGLGQPQETQYF	TGTGCTAGTGGTTTAGGCCAGCCCCAAGAGACCCAGTACTTC
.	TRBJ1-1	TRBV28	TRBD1	CASSTRQGWSTEAFF	TGTGCCAGCAGTACCCGACAGGGGTGGAGCACTGAAGCTTTCTTT
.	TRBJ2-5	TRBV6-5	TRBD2	CASSYFSGGEETQYF	TGTGCCAGCAGTTATTTTAGCGGGGGAGAAGAGACCCAGTACTTC
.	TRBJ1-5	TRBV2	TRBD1	CASGGQGAQPQHF	TGTGCCAGCGGGGGACAGGGGGCCCAGCCCCAGCATTTT
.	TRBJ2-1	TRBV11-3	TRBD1	CASSLARGLSEQFF	TGTGCCAGCAGCTTAGCCAGGGGGCTAAGTGAGCAGTTCTTC
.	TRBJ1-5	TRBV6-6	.	CASSYGTPGEQPQHF	TGTGCCAGCAGTTACGGCACCCCAGGGGAACAGCCCCAGCATTTT
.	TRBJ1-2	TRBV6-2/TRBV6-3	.	CASSYFLRTDDGYTF	TGTGCCAGCAGTTACTTCCTCAGGACCGACGATGGCTACACCTTC
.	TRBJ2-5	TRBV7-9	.	CASSSQETQYF	TGTGCCAGCAGCTCCCAAGAGACCCAGTACTTC
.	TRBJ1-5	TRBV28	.	CASSSGLGNQPQHF	TGTGCCAGCAGTTCAGGGTTAGGCAATCAGCCCCAGCATTTT
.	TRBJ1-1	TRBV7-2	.	CASSSDERARFEAFF	TGTGCCAGCAGTTCCGATGAAAGGGCCAGGTTTGAAGCTTTCTTT
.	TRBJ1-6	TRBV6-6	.	CASSPDWSSPLHF	TGTGCCAGCAGCCCGGACTGGAGCTCACCCCTCCACTTT
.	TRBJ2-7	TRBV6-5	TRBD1	CASTWDSPYEQYF	TGTGCCAGCACTTGGGACAGCCCCTACGAGCAGTACTTC
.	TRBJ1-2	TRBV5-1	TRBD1	CASSRETGIYGYTF	TGCGCCAGCAGCCGGGAGACAGGGATCTATGGCTACACCTTC
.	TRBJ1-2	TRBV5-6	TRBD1	CASSLFDRAAYGYTF	TGTGCCAGCAGCTTGTTTGACAGGGCGGCGTATGGCTACACCTTC
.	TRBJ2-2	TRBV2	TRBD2	CASRPSGVNTGELFF	TGTGCCAGCAGACCCAGCGGGGTGAACACCGGGGAGCTGTTTTTT
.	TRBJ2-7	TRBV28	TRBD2	CASSLGGVAGLSSF	TGTGCCAGCAGTTTAGGGGGGGTGGCAGGTCTCTCAAGCTTC
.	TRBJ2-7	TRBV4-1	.	CASSHGQGGYEQYF	TGCGCCAGCAGCCACGGGCAGGGTGGCTACGAGCAGTACTTC
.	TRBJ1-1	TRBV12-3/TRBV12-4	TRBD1	CASKGTGPEAFF	TGTGCCAGCAAGGGGACAGGGCCTGAAGCTTTCTTT
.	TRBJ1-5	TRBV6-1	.	CASSERGYQPQHF	TGTGCCAGCAGTGAACGGGGGTATCAGCCCCAGCATTTT
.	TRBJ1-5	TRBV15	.	CATSTRAWYSNQPQHF	TGTGCCACCAGCACCCGTGCCTGGTATAGCAATCAGCCCCAGCATTTT
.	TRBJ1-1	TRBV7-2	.	CASSRWTGGTEAFF	TGTGCCAGCAGTCGATGGACCGGGGGCACTGAAGCTTTCTTT
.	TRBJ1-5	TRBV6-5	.	CASSYSKTNQPQHF	TGTGCCAGCAGTTACAGTAAGACCAATCAGCCCCAGCATTTT
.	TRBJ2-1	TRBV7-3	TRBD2	CASSLRLAGVNEQFF	TGTGCCAGCAGCCTCCGACTAGCGGGAGTCAATGAGCAGTTCTTC
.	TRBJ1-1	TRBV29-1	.	CSLLINTEAFF	TGCAGCCTATTGATAAACACTGAAGCTTTCTTT
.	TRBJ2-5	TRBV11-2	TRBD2	CASSSGLAGETQYF	TGTGCCAGCAGCTCTGGACTAGCGGGAGAGACCCAGTACTTC
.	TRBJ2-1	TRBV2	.	CASSEIARGFNEQFF	TGTGCCAGCAGTGAAATAGCGAGAGGGTTCAATGAGCAGTTCTTC
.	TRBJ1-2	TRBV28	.	CASSLYGGRQFAYGYTF	TGTGCCAGCAGTTTGTACGGCGGACGACAGTTCGCCTATGGCTACACCTTC
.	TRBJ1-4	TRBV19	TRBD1	CASSKTGLSNEKLFF	TGTGCCAGTAGTAAGACAGGGTTGTCGAATGAAAAACTGTTTTTT
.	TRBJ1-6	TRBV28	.	CASSLGYDSPLHF	TGTGCCAGCAGTTTGGGCTATGATTCACCCCTCCACTTT
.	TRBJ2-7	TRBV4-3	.	CASSQDRRGPYEQYF	TGCGCCAGCAGCCAAGATCGTCGCGGGCCCTACGAGCAGTACTTC
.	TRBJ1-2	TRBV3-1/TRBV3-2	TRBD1	CASSLRDRGDYGYTF	TGTGCCAGCAGCTTACGGGACAGGGGCGACTATGGCTACACCTTC
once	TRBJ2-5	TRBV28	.	CASSSFSKRQGGETQYF	TGTGCCAGCAGCTCATTTTCTAAGCGGCAGGGAGGAGAGACCCAGTACTTC
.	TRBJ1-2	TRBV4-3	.	CASSQDWSGEANGYTF	TGCGCCAGCAGCCAAGATTGGTCGGGTGAGGCCAATGGCTACACCTTC
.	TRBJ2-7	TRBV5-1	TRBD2	CASSSHVSGAKGEQYF	TGCGCCAGCAGCTCCCACGTTAGCGGGGCGAAAGGGGAGCAGTACTTC
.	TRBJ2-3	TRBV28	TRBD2	CASSRPLAGDDTQYF	TGTGCCAGCAGTCGCCCGCTAGCGGGAGACGATACGCAGTATTTT
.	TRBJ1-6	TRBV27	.	CASSLRGLVNSPLHF	TGTGCCAGCAGTTTACGGGGGCTGGTTAATTCACCCCTCCACTTT
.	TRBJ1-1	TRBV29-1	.	CSVDGTNTEAFF	TGCAGCGTTGACGGGACGAACACTGAAGCTTTCTTT
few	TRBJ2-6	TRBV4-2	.	CASSQLSGANVLTF	TGTGCCAGCAGCCAACTCTCTGGGGCCAACGTCCTGACTTTC
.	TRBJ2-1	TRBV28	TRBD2	CASRAGVQDYNEQFF	TGTGCCAGCAGGGCGGGAGTACAGGACTACAATGAGCAGTTCTTC
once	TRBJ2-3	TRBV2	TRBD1	CASRRQGTDTQYF	TGTGCCAGCAGACGACAGGGAACTGATACGCAGTATTTT
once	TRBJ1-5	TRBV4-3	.	CASSQDRGDQPQHF	TGCGCCAGCAGCCAAGACAGGGGCGATCAGCCCCAGCATTTT
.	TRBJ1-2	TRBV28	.	CASSLSSGEADGYTF	TGTGCCAGCAGTTTATCTTCAGGGGAGGCTGATGGCTACACCTTC
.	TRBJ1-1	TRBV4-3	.	CASSQDQSGVGRSTEAFF	TGCGCCAGCAGCCAAGATCAAAGCGGGGTTGGGCGAAGCACTGAAGCTTTCTTT
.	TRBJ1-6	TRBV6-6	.	CASSWGADYNSPLHF	TGTGCCAGCAGTTGGGGGGCAGACTATAATTCACCCCTCCACTTT
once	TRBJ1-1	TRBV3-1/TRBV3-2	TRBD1	CASSQNGTGVRHTEAFF	TGTGCCAGCAGCCAAAACGGGACAGGGGTACGGCACACTGAAGCTTTCTTT
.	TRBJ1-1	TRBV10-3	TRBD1	CATGTGANTEAFF	TGTGCCACCGGGACAGGAGCGAACACTGAAGCTTTCTTT
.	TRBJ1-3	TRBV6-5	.	CASSYARVSGNTIYF	TGTGCCAGCAGTTACGCGAGGGTTTCTGGAAACACCATATATTTT
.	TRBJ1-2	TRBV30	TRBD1	CAWSPWQGGYGYTF	TGTGCCTGGAGTCCGTGGCAGGGGGGCTATGGCTACACCTTC